This T cell receptor beta chain is from a study of T cell repertoires in aging, cancer and after chemotherapy. The overall study: Six age groups, ranging from 30 or younger to 70 or older, included the donors.

A mixed TRB-A/B primer pool amplified rearranged TRB by multiplex touch-down PCR. Each CDR3 protein gets one entry after TCRdb re-called the multiplex PCR reads with MiXCR. The sample gives under 15,000 distinct CDR3 sequences, 21% of which show up once; around 6% is in the top ten. The V and J ends lost 1 base and 4 bases respectively, with 11 bases between them. Germline values: CDR1 MNHNS, CDR2 SASEGT. The CDR3 extends over 14 amino acids. By proportion, this clonotype is medium-sized. Its cognate antigen is unknown. Whole-study findings and limits: In each cancer cohort, median generation probability increased across chemotherapy, suggesting thymic output rebounded. These repertoire data do not allow conclusions about immunological memory after chemotherapy. Loss of evenness, beyond lost richness, contributed to age-related TCR diversity decline in cancer patients.

Peripheral blood genomic DNA, not sorted cells or RNA, was the template. The chain employs TRBV6-1 and TRBJ2-7; D assignment may be TRBD1 or TRBD2 (5 bases each). This TCR came from a human donor in good health. Sample: blood. The CDR3 loop reads CASSEVGESYEQYF. The CDR3 DNA reads TGTGCCAGCAGTGAAGTAGGGGAGAGTTACGAGCAGTACTTC.